Shown below are 31 T cell receptor beta chains from a single sample sequenced in a study of T cells in localized non-small cell lung cancer. Method: immunoSEQ multiplex PCR; TCRdb's copy keeps in-frame clones and lacks some. This sample has around 24,000 clones, with under 90% found just once. The sample here was peripheral blood, taken before any cancer treatment. All receptors come from a man aged 40 to 75 with stage I squamous cell lung carcinoma.

The chain is built from TRBV6-5 and TRBJ2-7, with D possibly matching TRBD2 (5 bases). Trimming stripped 6 bases from V and 5 bases from J, with 14 bases between. The germline V gene encodes CDR1 MNHEY and CDR2 SVGAGI. This CDR3 comprises 13 residues. The CDR3 is CASSLPGEHEQYF. In DNA form, the CDR3 reads TGTGCCAGCAGCCTCCCCGGGGAGCACGAGCAGTACTTC.

The V call is TRBV4-1, the J call TRBJ1-1; the D is unclear. With 4 bases removed from V and 2 bases from J, the gap between germline ends came to 8 bases. The CDR3 loop spans 13 amino acids. From germline, CDR1 is MGHRA and CDR2 YSYEKL. CDR3 amino acids: CASSLKSNTEAFF. The DNA of the CDR3 is TGCGCCAGCAGCCTCAAGTCAAACACTGAAGCTTTCTTT.

J is TRBJ1-3 and V is TRBV10-2; the D is unclear. Germline V gives CDR1 WSHSY, CDR2 SAAADI. The CDR3 runs 15 residues. V lost 4 bases, J lost 1 base, and 11 bases lay in between. Here the CDR3 DNA reads TGCGCCAGCAGTGCCGCAGACCCGTCTGGAAACACCATATATTTT. It codes for CASSAADPSGNTIYF.

A word on this clone: Compared with germline, one end of the junction differs, possibly owing to a read error. The rearrangement joins TRBV5-6 to TRBJ1-6; D possibly corresponds to TRBD1 (5 bases). Germline V gene lookup returns CDR1 SGHDT and CDR2 YYEEEE. The CDR3 covers 14 residues. This chain's CDR3 is CAGSFGTGGSPLHF. The CDR3 nucleotides read TGTGCCGGCAGCTTCGGGACCGGAGGTTCACCCCTCCACTTT.

This clone was found once. The chain employs TRBV15 and TRBJ2-1, with D unresolved. With 0 bases removed from V and 1 base from J, the gap between germline ends came to 7 bases. This CDR3 has 15 amino acids. CDR1 LNHNV and CDR2 YYDKDF come from the germline V gene (reference sequence). The CDR3, as DNA: TGTGCCACCAGCAGAGATCGAGGATCCTACAATGAGCAGTTCTTC. It codes for CATSRDRGSYNEQFF.

The V gene is TRBV2, the J gene TRBJ2-5; TRBD2 matches at 11 bases. Looked up from germline, CDR1 is SNHLY and CDR2 is FYNNEI. Unmatched junction bases numbered 8, after V lost 2 bases and J lost 3 bases. The CDR3 consists of 17 residues. The CDR3: CASSEWGSGGAEETQYF. The CDR3 region has the DNA TGTGCCAGCAGTGAATGGGGTAGCGGGGGGGCGGAAGAGACCCAGTACTTC.

This clone was observed once. The gene calls are TRBV5-6 and TRBJ2-3; D is perhaps TRBD1 (6 bases). CDR1 is SGHDT and CDR2 is YYEEEE in the germline V gene. The CDR3 totals 15 residues. V was cut by 4 bases and J by 4 bases, with 16 bases left in between. The CDR3 DNA reads as TGTGCCAGCAGCCCTATGACAGGAAATTCAGATACGCAGTATTTT. Translation gives CASSPMTGNSDTQYF.

The rearrangement links TRBV6-1 to TRBJ2-7, with D maybe TRBD1 (6 bases). Trimming stripped 3 bases from V and 7 bases from J, with 10 bases between. Germline lookup yields CDR1 MNHNS and CDR2 SASEGT. This CDR3 spans 12 amino acids. CDR3 amino acids: CASSDPGEEQYF. DNA of the CDR3: TGTGCCAGCAGTGACCCAGGGGAAGAGCAGTACTTC.

The chain links TRBV2 to TRBJ1-3; 10 bases map to TRBD1. The CDR3 has 16 residues. Germline V lookup: CDR1 SNHLY, CDR2 FYNNEI. V shed 6 bases, J shed 4 bases, and the junction held 9 bases outside the gene matches. The CDR3 here is CASSLPGQGKGNTIYF. In DNA, the CDR3 is TGTGCCAGCAGCCTACCGGGACAGGGGAAAGGAAACACCATATATTTT.

In its sample, this clone was seen once. V gene TRBV4-1 combines with J gene TRBJ2-7; 8 bases agree with TRBD1. The CDR3 runs to 15 residues. V lost 1 base to trimming and J lost 7 bases; unmatched junction nucleotides: 9. In germline, CDR1 is MGHRA, CDR2 YSYEKL. DNA of the CDR3: TGCGCCAGCAGCCAAGTCCGGGACAGGCTCGGGGAGCAGTACTTC. This codes for CASSQVRDRLGEQYF.

The V call is TRBV7-3, the J call TRBJ2-1, with D possibly TRBD2 on 5 matching bases. The CDR3 contains 14 residues. The germline CDR1 and CDR2 sequences are SGHTA and FQGTGA. Trimming stripped 4 bases from V and 7 bases from J, with 14 bases between. The CDR3 region has the DNA TGTGCCAGCAGCTCTTATCAAACGGGGAATGAGCAGTTCTTC. Translation: CASSSYQTGNEQFF. Drawing the rest from reference TRBV7-3 and TRBJ2-1, the complete variable domain is GAGVSQTPSNKVTEKGKYVELRCDPISGHTALYWYRQSLGQGPEFLIYFQGTGAADDSGLPNDRFFAVRPEGSVSTLKIQRTERGDSAVYLCASSSYQTGNEQFFGPGTRLTVL.

This clone appeared once. The chain carries TRBV4-3 and TRBJ1-1; D not resolved. In germline, CDR1 is LGHNA, CDR2 YSLEER. This CDR3 has 13 residues. V was clipped by 2 bases and J by 1 base, with 5 bases between them. The CDR3 sequence: CASSQTANTEAFF. DNA for the CDR3: TGCGCCAGCAGCCAAACGGCGAACACTGAAGCTTTCTTT.

This clone was counted only a few times. For the CDR3, the DNA is TGTGCCACCCGGGACAACTCGAACACCGGGGAGCTGTTTTTT. This gives the protein CATRDNSNTGELFF. The V gene is TRBV19, the J gene TRBJ2-2; the D gene is possibly TRBD1 (6 bases). The V and J ends lost 10 bases and 0 bases respectively, with 12 bases between them. The CDR3 consists of 14 residues. From germline, CDR1 is LNHDA and CDR2 SQIVND (reference sequence).

This chain joins TRBV10-3 and TRBJ1-5, with D hard to call. The CDR3 loop spans 14 amino acids. Germline CDR1 ENHRY, CDR2 SYGVKD. V lost 2 bases and J 3 bases, leaving 8 bases between the germline ends. The CDR3 nucleotides read TGTGCCATCAGTGAGGGGGTCAACAATCAGCCCCAGCATTTT. This translates into CAISEGVNNQPQHF.

This clone was seen once. The V call is TRBV19, the J call TRBJ1-1; TRBD1 matches 8 bases. The CDR3 has 14 residues. The V gene end was trimmed by 5 bases and the J gene end by 2 bases; junction bases not matched to a gene: 4. Germline CDR1 and CDR2: LNHDA and SQIVND (reference sequence). CDR3 DNA: TGTGCCAGTAGTGAGGGACAGGTAAACACTGAAGCTTTCTTT. This gives the protein CASSEGQVNTEAFF.

The V call is TRBV2, the J call TRBJ2-6, with 8 bases identical to TRBD1. Germline V gene data show CDR1 as SNHLY and CDR2 as FYNNEI. The CDR3 covers 18 residues. Trimming at V came to 2 bases and at J to 8 bases, leaving 14 bases not matched to a gene. The CDR3 loop reads CASSERRGRGRPSNVLTF. For the CDR3, the DNA is TGTGCCAGCAGTGAAAGGAGGGGCAGGGGGCGGCCCTCCAACGTCCTGACTTTC. The whole variable domain, filled in from reference TRBV2 and TRBJ2-6, reads EPEVTQTPSHQVTQMGQEVILRCVPISNHLYFYWYRQILGQKVEFLVSFYNNEISEKSEIFDDQFSVERPDGSNFTLKIRSTKLEDSAMYFCASSERRGRGRPSNVLTFGAGSRLTVL.

This chain uses TRBV30 with TRBJ1-2, with no clear D. V dropped 1 base and J dropped 8 bases, with 14 bases sitting between them. Germline-derived CDR1 and CDR2 are GTSNPN and SVGIG (reference sequence). CDR3 size: 13 residues. The CDR3 nucleotides are TGTGCCTGGAGTGAGATCGGGCCCGGCGGCTACACCTTC. Translated: CAWSEIGPGGYTF.

The chain recombines TRBV2 with TRBJ2-7; D gene ambiguous. V was pared by 4 bases and J by 5 bases, with 9 bases between. The CDR3 runs 12 residues. The germline gives CDR1 SNHLY, CDR2 FYNNEI. CDR3 sequence reads: CASSASSHEQYF. The CDR3 DNA is TGTGCCAGCAGTGCCAGCAGCCACGAGCAGTACTTC.

The chain has TRBV25-1 and TRBJ1-2; no reliable D call. V gave up 5 bases and J gave up 0 bases, with 13 bases separating them. The CDR3 consists of 15 residues. CDR1 and CDR2 (germline): MGHDK, SYGVNS. CDR3 region: CASSREGLPNYGYTF. CDR3 in DNA: TGTGCCAGCAGTAGGGAAGGACTCCCTAACTATGGCTACACCTTC.

The chain joins TRBV19 to TRBJ2-7; D gene ambiguous. The CDR3 sequence is 11 residues long. CDR1 and CDR2 from the germline V gene are LNHDA and SQIVND (reference sequence). V was shortened by 10 bases and J by 6 bases, with 13 bases between the two germline ends. The CDR3 loop is CATDGKGEQYF. CDR3 DNA sequence: TGTGCCACCGACGGAAAGGGCGAGCAGTACTTC.

V and J are TRBV6-6 and TRBJ1-1; perhaps TRBD1 as D (5 bases). This CDR3 is built from 14 residues. The germline V and J ends were trimmed by 0 bases and 5 bases, with 10 bases remaining between them. Germline loops: CDR1 MNHNY, CDR2 SVGAGI (reference sequence). The CDR3 coding sequence is TGTGCCAGCAGTTACTCGGGGGAGAGAACTGAAGCTTTCTTT. Protein: CASSYSGERTEAFF.

The CDR3 loop is CASSLSSRKGYGYTF. CDR3 sequence (DNA): TGTGCCAGCAGCTTATCCAGTCGGAAGGGATATGGCTACACCTTC. The rearrangement uses TRBV5-4 and TRBJ1-2; no definite D call. Germline V CDR1 and CDR2: SGHNT, YYREEE (reference sequence). This CDR3 is built from 15 residues. Trimming removed 2 bases at V and 5 bases at J, with 16 bases between.

V is TRBV5-1 and J is TRBJ1-1, with a weak D call TRBD1 (5 bases). Per germline, CDR1 SGHRS and CDR2 YFSETQ. There are 15 residues in the CDR3. Trimming shortened V by 4 bases and J by 2 bases, and 15 bases separated the two germline ends. The CDR3 nucleotides read TGCGCCAGCAGCAGAAGCGGGACGGTAAACACTGAAGCTTTCTTT. It translates to CASSRSGTVNTEAFF.

This chain connects TRBV7-9 to TRBJ1-1; possibly TRBD1 for D (6 bases). Germline V CDR1 and CDR2: SEHNR, FQNEAQ (reference sequence). The V end lost 1 base, the J end lost 1 base, and 16 bases lay between the germline ends. This CDR3 region has 17 residues. The CDR3 DNA reads TGTGCCAGCAGCTTAGGCCTTACGGGGGCAGGGAACACTGAAGCTTTCTTT. It codes for CASSLGLTGAGNTEAFF. Complete variable domain (other parts from reference TRBV7-9 and TRBJ1-1): DTGVSQNPRHKITKRGQNVTFRCDPISEHNRLYWYRQTLGQGPEFLTYFQNEAQLEKSRLLSDRFSAERPKGSFSTLEIQRTEQGDSAMYLCASSLGLTGAGNTEAFFGQGTRLTVV.

This rearrangement joins TRBV9 to TRBJ2-5; D could derive from TRBD1 or TRBD2 (6 bases each). V was cut by 0 bases and J by 4 bases, with 16 bases left in between. The CDR3 runs 16 residues. Looked up from germline, CDR1 is SGDLS and CDR2 is YYNGEE. CDR3 amino acids: CASSVDWRGAVETQYF. The CDR3, as DNA: TGTGCCAGCAGCGTAGATTGGAGGGGGGCCGTAGAGACCCAGTACTTC.

This chain links TRBV29-1 with TRBJ1-2, with D perhaps TRBD1 (6 bases). V lost 4 bases and J 8 bases, leaving 11 bases between the germline ends. This CDR3 region has 11 residues. The V gene's germline CDR1 is SQVTM and CDR2 ANQGSEA. Written as DNA, the CDR3 is TGCAGCGTTGGCAGGGGACGGGGCTACACCTTC. It is translated as CSVGRGRGYTF.

The chain recombines TRBV5-1 with TRBJ2-5, with D possibly being TRBD2 (6 bases). Germline CDR1 reads SGHRS; CDR2 reads YFSETQ. V gave up 5 bases and J gave up 8 bases, with 13 bases separating them. This CDR3 spans 12 amino acids. The CDR3 is CASREGSGTQYF. In nucleotides, the CDR3 is TGCGCCAGCAGGGAGGGGAGCGGCACCCAGTACTTC.

V is TRBV7-9 and J is TRBJ2-3, with TRBD2 identical over 7 bases. The CDR3 covers 13 residues. Germline loops: CDR1 SEHNR, CDR2 FQNEAQ (reference sequence). The junction had 5 bases not matched to a gene; V was cut back by 5 bases and J by 6 bases. The CDR3 sequence is CASSRDGGDTQYF. The CDR3 bases are TGTGCCAGCAGCCGGGACGGGGGGGATACGCAGTATTTT. The complete variable domain, with remaining parts taken from reference TRBV7-9 and TRBJ2-3, reads DTGVSQNPRHKITKRGQNVTFRCDPISEHNRLYWYRQTLGQGPEFLTYFQNEAQLEKSRLLSDRFSAERPKGSFSTLEIQRTEQGDSAMYLCASSRDGGDTQYFGPGTRLTVL.

The chain joins TRBV7-2 to TRBJ2-3; D possibly corresponds to TRBD1 (5 bases). Per the germline V gene, CDR1 is SGHTA and CDR2 is FQGNSA. Deletions cut 3 bases from V and 3 bases from J, with 7 bases between. The CDR3 is made up of 13 amino acids. Here the CDR3 reads CASSFDRTDTQYF. The CDR3 coding sequence is TGTGCCAGCAGCTTTGACAGAACAGATACGCAGTATTTT.

V is TRBV7-2 and J is TRBJ1-2; 8 nucleotides agree with TRBD1. V was pared by 2 bases and J by 4 bases, with 18 bases of the junction left unmatched. The germline V gene has CDR1 SGHTA and CDR2 FQGNSA. The CDR3 has 19 residues. CDR3 region: CASSLTGQGARKSFYGYTF. As DNA, the CDR3 is TGTGCCAGCAGCTTAACTGGGCAGGGGGCGCGTAAATCTTTCTATGGCTACACCTTC.

The rearrangement links TRBV2 to TRBJ1-5; no reliable D call. Germline V gene data show CDR1 as SNHLY and CDR2 as FYNNEI. The CDR3 length is 14 residues. Trimming took off 10 bases at V and 4 bases at J, with 17 bases between the two ends. The CDR3 protein is CATRSGAWNQPQHF. The CDR3 DNA is TGTGCCACGCGATCCGGAGCGTGGAATCAGCCCCAGCATTTT.